Shown below are 13 T cell receptor beta chains from a single sample sequenced in a study of blood T cell repertoires in COVID-19. Here immunoSEQ multiplex PCR was the method, and the copy in TCRdb shows in-frame clones only, minus some. The table lists about 53,000 clones, 90% to 95% of them singletons. The sample consisted of peripheral blood. The receptors were gathered from a human donor in a cohort sampled during active COVID-19.

The chain combines TRBV5-4 with TRBJ1-1; D is ambiguous. V gave up 2 bases and J gave up 2 bases, with 10 bases separating them. CDR1 and CDR2 from the germline V gene are SGHNT and YYREEE (reference sequence). The CDR3 runs to 14 residues. This CDR3 reads CASSFSYGNTEAFF. CDR3 sequence (DNA): TGTGCCAGCAGCTTTAGTTACGGTAACACTGAAGCTTTCTTT.

V and J are TRBV29-1 and TRBJ1-4; D call uncertain. Trimming took 6 bases from V and 6 from J, leaving 14 bases between them. Germline-derived CDR1 and CDR2 are SQVTM and ANQGSEA. The CDR3 contains 13 residues. CDR3 in DNA: TGCAGCGTCACAGACGGACTACATGAAAAACTGTTTTTT. Translating gives CSVTDGLHEKLFF. The full variable domain, its missing parts supplied by reference TRBV29-1 and TRBJ1-4, is SAVISQKPSRDICQRGTSLTIQCQVDSQVTMMFWYRQQPGQSLTLIATANQGSEATYESGFVIDKFPISRPNLTFSTLTVSNMSPEDSSIYLCSVTDGLHEKLFFGSGTQLSVL.

The chain recombines TRBV11-2 with TRBJ2-1; 9 positions match TRBD2. Germline CDR1 reads SGHAT; CDR2 reads FQNNGV. The length of the CDR3 is 16 residues. The trim removed 1 base at V and 4 bases at J, leaving 5 bases unmatched. The CDR3 bases are TGTGCCAGCAGCTTAGGTTCGACTAGCGGTTACAATGAGCAGTTCTTC. Translation: CASSLGSTSGYNEQFF.

This clone showed up just once. This chain connects TRBV3-1 (or the pseudogene TRBV3-2) to TRBJ1-1; 11 bases line up with TRBD1. The CDR3 is 13 residues long. In germline, CDR1 is LGHDT, CDR2 YNNKEL (reference sequence). With 6 bases clipped from V and 9 bases from J, the junction kept 6 bases outside the gene matches. DNA of the CDR3: TGTGCCAGCAGGCGCGGACAGGGGGCAAAAGCTTTCTTT. Translating it yields CASRRGQGAKAFF.

The chain uses TRBV14 and TRBJ1-4; TRBD1 matches 7 bases. V dropped 2 bases and J dropped 5; count of bases not matched to a gene: 8. The CDR3 has 16 residues. The germline V gene has CDR1 SGHDN and CDR2 FVKESK. The CDR3, as DNA: TGTGCCAGCAGCCAATACCCGACAGGGTCCAATGAAAAACTGTTTTTT. This encodes CASSQYPTGSNEKLFF.

The rearrangement uses TRBV19 and TRBJ2-7, with no clear D. The CDR3 runs to 14 residues. Per the germline V gene, CDR1 is LNHDA and CDR2 is SQIVND (reference sequence). V was shortened by 5 bases and J by 9 bases, with 20 bases between the two germline ends. The CDR3 DNA reads TGTGCCAGTAGTCCTGACACCCGAGAAGTCGGGCAGTACTTC. Encoded protein: CASSPDTREVGQYF.

The rearrangement joins TRBV6-5 to TRBJ1-5; D gene ambiguous. CDR1 and CDR2 from the germline V gene are MNHEY and SVGAGI. The CDR3 is 15 residues long. Trimming pared 5 bases from V and 1 base from J, leaving 12 bases between. This chain's CDR3 is CASSPSVGSNQPQHF. The CDR3 nucleotides read TGTGCCAGCAGTCCCTCAGTTGGCAGCAATCAGCCCCAGCATTTT.

The table lists this clone with a count of one. The chain joins TRBV6-5 to TRBJ1-4; 7 bases map to TRBD1. The junction had 11 bases not matched to a gene; V was cut back by 6 bases and J by 7 bases. The germline V gene encodes CDR1 MNHEY and CDR2 SVGAGI. The CDR3 is 15 residues long. The CDR3 nucleotides are TGTGCCAGCAGCAACTCCCGCCAGGGGGTTGAAAAACTGTTTTTT. Translated, it gives CASSNSRQGVEKLFF.

The rearrangement links TRBV10-2 to TRBJ1-2, with TRBD1 as a possible D gene (5 bases). Trimming cost V 9 bases and J 2 bases, with 10 bases left between them. This CDR3 has 12 residues. CDR1 is WSHSY and CDR2 is SAAADI in the germline V gene. In DNA, the CDR3 is TGCGCCAGTTCCGGGGGAAACTATGGCTACACCTTC. The encoded protein is CASSGGNYGYTF.

This chain links TRBV5-5 with TRBJ1-5; a possible D gene is TRBD1 (5 bases). There are 16 residues in the CDR3. CDR1 SGHKS and CDR2 YYEKEE come from the germline V gene (reference sequence). V lost 2 bases to trimming and J lost 0 bases, with 12 bases between them. Here the CDR3 reads CASSFGAGNSNQPQHF. The CDR3 DNA reads as TGTGCCAGCAGCTTCGGAGCAGGGAATAGCAATCAGCCCCAGCATTTT.

The chain combines TRBV18 with TRBJ2-7; 7 positions match TRBD1. V trimming: 4 bases; J trimming: 1 base; junction bases outside the gene matches: 4. The CDR3 has 14 amino acids. The germline CDR1 and CDR2 sequences are KGHSH and LQKENI. CDR3 sequence (DNA): TGTGCCAGCTCACTAGGACAGGATTCCTACGAGCAGTACTTC. Amino acids: CASSLGQDSYEQYF.

The chain employs TRBV5-6 and TRBJ1-1; possibly TRBD1 for D (5 bases). CDR3 length: 15 residues. With 1 base removed from V and 0 bases from J, the gap between germline ends came to 10 bases. In germline, CDR1 is SGHDT, CDR2 YYEEEE. This CDR3 is CASSLLTGLNTEAFF. DNA of the CDR3: TGTGCCAGCAGCTTGTTAACAGGCCTGAACACTGAAGCTTTCTTT.

For the CDR3, the DNA is TGTGCCAGCAGCCGGGACTTTTTAAACACAGATACGCAGTATTTT. This translates into CASSRDFLNTDTQYF. The V gene is TRBV7-9, the J gene TRBJ2-3; tentative D call: TRBD2 (6 bases). CDR1 and CDR2 from the germline V gene are SEHNR and FQNEAQ (reference sequence). This CDR3 contains 15 residues. V was trimmed by 5 bases and J by 2 bases, leaving 14 bases between them.